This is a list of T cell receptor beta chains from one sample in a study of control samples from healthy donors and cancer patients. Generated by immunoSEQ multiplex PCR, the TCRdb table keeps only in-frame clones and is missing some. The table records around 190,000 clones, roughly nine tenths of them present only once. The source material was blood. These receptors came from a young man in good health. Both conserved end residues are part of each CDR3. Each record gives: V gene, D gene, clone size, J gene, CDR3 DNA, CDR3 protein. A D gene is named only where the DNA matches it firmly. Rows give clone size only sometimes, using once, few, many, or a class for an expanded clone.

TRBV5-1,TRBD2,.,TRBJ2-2,TGCGCCAGCAGCTTTAGCGGGGCGAACACCGGGGAGCTGTTTTTT,CASSFSGANTGELFF
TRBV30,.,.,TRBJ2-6,TGTGCCTGGAGTAGTGCTGGGGCCAACGTCCTGACTTTC,CAWSSAGANVLTF
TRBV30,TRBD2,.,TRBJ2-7,TGTGCCTGGCACCTTAGCGGGAGCTCCTACGAGCAGTACTTC,CAWHLSGSSYEQYF
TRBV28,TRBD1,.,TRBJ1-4,TGTGCCAGCAGTTTATACAGGGGGGGGAGTGAAAAACTGTTTTTT,CASSLYRGGSEKLFF
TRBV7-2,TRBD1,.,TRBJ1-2,TGTGCCAGCAGCCGGGCCGGGGACAGCAGCTATGGCTACACCTTC,CASSRAGDSSYGYTF
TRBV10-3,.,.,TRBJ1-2,TGTGCCATCAGTGTCTCGGGACTCGGAGGTACGGGCTACACCTTC,CAISVSGLGGTGYTF
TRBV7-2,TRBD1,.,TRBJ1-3,TGTGCCAGCAGCTTAGCTGCCGCAACAGGGGGCTCTGGAAACACCATATATTTT,CASSLAAATGGSGNTIYF
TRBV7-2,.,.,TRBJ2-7,TGTGCCAGCAGCTTAGGCCCGCCCTCCTACGAGCAGTACTTC,CASSLGPPSYEQYF
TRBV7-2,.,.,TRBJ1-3,TGTGCCAGCAGCTTACGGGTAGCTCCCGGAAACACCATATATTTT,CASSLRVAPGNTIYF
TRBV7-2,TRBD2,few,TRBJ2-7,TGTGCCAGCAGCTTGACTAGCGGGAGGGCCTCCGAGCAGTACTTC,CASSLTSGRASEQYF
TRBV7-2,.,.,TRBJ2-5,TGTGCCAGCAGCGTAAGGGGGAGAATGGAGACCCAGTACTTC,CASSVRGRMETQYF
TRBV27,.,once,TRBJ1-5,TGTGCCAGCAGTTTAGACGGGGGGTGGCAGCCCCAGCATTTT,CASSLDGGWQPQHF
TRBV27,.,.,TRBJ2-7,TGTGCCAGCTCACCGGGCCTCTCCTACGAGCAGTACTTC,CASSPGLSYEQYF
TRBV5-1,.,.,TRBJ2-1,TGCGCCAGCAGGGGGACGCGGAATGAGCAGTTCTTC,CASRGTRNEQFF
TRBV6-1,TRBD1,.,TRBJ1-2,TGTGCCAGCAGTGAAGCGCACAGGGGGTATGGCTACACCTTC,CASSEAHRGYGYTF
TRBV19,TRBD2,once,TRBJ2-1,TGTGCCAGTAGTATATTCGGGGGGGGCGGCTCCTACAATGAGCAGTTCTTC,CASSIFGGGGSYNEQFF
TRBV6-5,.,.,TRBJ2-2,TGTGCCAGCAGTTACTCGACCGGGGAGCTGTTTTTT,CASSYSTGELFF
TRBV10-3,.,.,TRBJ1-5,TGTGCCATCAGCGCCGCGTGGGGGGTGCAGCCCCAGCATTTT,CAISAAWGVQPQHF
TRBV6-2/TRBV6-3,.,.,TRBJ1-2,TGTGCCAGCAGTTACAGGGGCCAGACCTATGGCTACACCTTC,CASSYRGQTYGYTF
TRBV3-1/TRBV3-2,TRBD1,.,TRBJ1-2,TGTGCCAGCAGCCAAATCCTGACAGGGACCTATGGCTACACCTTC,CASSQILTGTYGYTF
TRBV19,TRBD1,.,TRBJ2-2,TGTGCCAGTAGAGGACAGGTTAGCACCGGGGAGCTGTTTTTT,CASRGQVSTGELFF
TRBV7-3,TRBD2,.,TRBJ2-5,TGTGCCAGCAGCCGAATCGGGAGCGGGAGGGGCGCCGAGACCCAGTACTTC,CASSRIGSGRGAETQYF
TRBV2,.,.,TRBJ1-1,TGTGCCAGCAGTGAGCGCAGGGGCACTGAAGCTTTCTTT,CASSERRGTEAFF
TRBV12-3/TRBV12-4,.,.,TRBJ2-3,TGTGCCAGCACCTGGAGGGATACGCAGTATTTT,CASTWRDTQYF
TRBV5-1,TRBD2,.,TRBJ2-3,TGCGCCAGCAGCCGGGGCGGCGGGGGAGAAGATACGCAGTATTTT,CASSRGGGGEDTQYF
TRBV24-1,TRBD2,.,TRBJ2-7,TGTGCCACCAGTGACCATCGGACTAGCGGGGTCTACGAGCAGTACTTC,CATSDHRTSGVYEQYF
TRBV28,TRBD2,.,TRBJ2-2,TGTGCCAGCAGTTACCCGCAAAGCGGGAGACCCGGGGAGCTGTTTTTT,CASSYPQSGRPGELFF
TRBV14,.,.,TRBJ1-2,TGTGCCAGCAGCTATTTACAGGGTATCGGCTACACCTTC,CASSYLQGIGYTF
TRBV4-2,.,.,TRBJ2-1,TGTGCCAGCAGCCAATCACTCGGCAGCTACAATGAGCAGTTCTTC,CASSQSLGSYNEQFF
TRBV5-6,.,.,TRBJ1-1,TGTGCCAGCAGTCGGCCAAGCGGGAACACTGAAGCTTTCTTT,CASSRPSGNTEAFF
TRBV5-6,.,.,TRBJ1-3,TGTGCCAGCACCAACCGGCGGAGGACCGGAAACACCATATATTTT,CASTNRRRTGNTIYF
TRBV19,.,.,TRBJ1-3,TGTGCCAGTAGGGGTATCTCTGGAAACACCATATATTTT,CASRGISGNTIYF
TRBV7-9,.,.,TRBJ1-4,TGTGCCAGCAGCTACGGACCGGTCGGAACTAATGAAAAACTGTTTTTT,CASSYGPVGTNEKLFF
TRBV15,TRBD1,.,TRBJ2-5,TGTGCCACCAGCAGAAAGGGACAGGGCAAAGAGACCCAGTACTTC,CATSRKGQGKETQYF
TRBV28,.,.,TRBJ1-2,TGTGCCAGCAGGACCGACAGTAGCTATGGCTACACCTTC,CASRTDSSYGYTF
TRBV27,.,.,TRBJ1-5,TGTGCCAGCAGAGAATCCGGGATCCCCATCCAGCCCCAGCATTTT,CASRESGIPIQPQHF
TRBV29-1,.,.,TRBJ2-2,TGCAGCGCTGAGGGGTCCGGGGAGCTGTTTTTT,CSAEGSGELFF
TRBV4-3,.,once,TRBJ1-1,TGCGCCAGCAGCCAGGGCAGCGTGAACACTGAAGCTTTCTTT,CASSQGSVNTEAFF
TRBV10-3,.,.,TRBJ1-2,TGTGCCATCAGTGAGTCTCCGGGATATAACTATGGCTACACCTTC,CAISESPGYNYGYTF
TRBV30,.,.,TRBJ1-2,TGTGCCTGGACCCCACAAGGGGGGGACGACTATGGCTACACCTTC,CAWTPQGGDDYGYTF
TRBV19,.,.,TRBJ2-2,TGTGCCAGTAGTGCGCGGAGGAACACCGGGGAGCTGTTTTTT,CASSARRNTGELFF
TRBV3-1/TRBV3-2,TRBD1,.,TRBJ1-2,TGTGCCAGCAGCCCGGGAGGGGGCCCGGGAGGGCTCTATGGCTACACCTTC,CASSPGGGPGGLYGYTF
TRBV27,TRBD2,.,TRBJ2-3,TGTGCCAGCAGTTCGGCCGCCCATGGGACTAGCGGGAGGGCCGAGAAGTATTTT,CASSSAAHGTSGRAEKYF
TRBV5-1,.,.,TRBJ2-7,TGCGCCAGCAGCTTAGAAGGGGCGAAAGGGTCCGAGCAGTACTTC,CASSLEGAKGSEQYF
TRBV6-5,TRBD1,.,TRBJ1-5,TGTGCCAGCAGGACAGGGGGAAGCAATCAGCCCCAGCATTTT,CASRTGGSNQPQHF
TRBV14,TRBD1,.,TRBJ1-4,TGTGCCAGCAGTCGGACAGGGGAAAAACTGTTTTTT,CASSRTGEKLFF
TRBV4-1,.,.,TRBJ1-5,TGCGCCAGCAGCCAAGATTATCCGGGGAAGCAGCCCCAGCATTTT,CASSQDYPGKQPQHF
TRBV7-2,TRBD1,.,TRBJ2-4,TGTGCCAGCAGCAACCGACAGGGAAACATTCAGTACTTC,CASSNRQGNIQYF
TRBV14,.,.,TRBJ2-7,TGTGCCAGCAGTAGGACAGTGGTTGGGGTTTACGAGCAGTACTTC,CASSRTVVGVYEQYF
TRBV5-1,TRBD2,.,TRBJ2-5,TGCGCCAGCAGCTTCCTGACTAGCGGGAGGGCAGTAGAGACCCAGTACTTC,CASSFLTSGRAVETQYF